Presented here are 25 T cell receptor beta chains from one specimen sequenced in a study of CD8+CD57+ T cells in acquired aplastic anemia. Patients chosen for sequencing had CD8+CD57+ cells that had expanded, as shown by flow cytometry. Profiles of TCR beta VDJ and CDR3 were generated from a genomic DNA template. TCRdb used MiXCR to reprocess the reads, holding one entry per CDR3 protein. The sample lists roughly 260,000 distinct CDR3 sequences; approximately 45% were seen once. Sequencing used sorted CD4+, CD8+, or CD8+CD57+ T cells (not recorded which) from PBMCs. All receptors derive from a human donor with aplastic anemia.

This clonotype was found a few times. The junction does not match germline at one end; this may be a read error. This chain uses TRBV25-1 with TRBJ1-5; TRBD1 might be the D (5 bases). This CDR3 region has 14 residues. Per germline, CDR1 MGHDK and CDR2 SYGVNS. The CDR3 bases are TGTGCCAGCAGTGATCAGGGAGAGCGTCAGCCCCGGCGTTTT. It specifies CASSDQGERQPRRF.

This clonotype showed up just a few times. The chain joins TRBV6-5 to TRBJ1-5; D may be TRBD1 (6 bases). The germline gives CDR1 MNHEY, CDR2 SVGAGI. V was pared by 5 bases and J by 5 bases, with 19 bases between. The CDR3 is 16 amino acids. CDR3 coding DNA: TGTGCCAGCAGTGAAAGGGGGGGGGAGGTCGATCAGCCCCAGCATTTT. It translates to CASSERGGEVDQPQHF.

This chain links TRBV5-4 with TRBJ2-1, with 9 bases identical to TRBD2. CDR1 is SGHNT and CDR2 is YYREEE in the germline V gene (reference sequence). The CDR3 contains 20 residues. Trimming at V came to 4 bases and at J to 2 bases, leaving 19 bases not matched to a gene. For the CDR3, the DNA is TGTGCCAGCAGCGGCGATCCGACAGATACTAGACTAGCGGCCTACAATGAGCAGTTCTTC. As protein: CASSGDPTDTRLAAYNEQFF.

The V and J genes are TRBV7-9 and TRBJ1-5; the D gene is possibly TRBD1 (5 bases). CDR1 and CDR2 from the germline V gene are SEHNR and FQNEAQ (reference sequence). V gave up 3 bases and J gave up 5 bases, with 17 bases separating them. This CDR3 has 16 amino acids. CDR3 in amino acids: CASSFQGGGRYQPQHF. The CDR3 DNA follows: TGTGCCAGCAGCTTTCAGGGAGGTGGGCGATATCAGCCCCAGCATTTT.

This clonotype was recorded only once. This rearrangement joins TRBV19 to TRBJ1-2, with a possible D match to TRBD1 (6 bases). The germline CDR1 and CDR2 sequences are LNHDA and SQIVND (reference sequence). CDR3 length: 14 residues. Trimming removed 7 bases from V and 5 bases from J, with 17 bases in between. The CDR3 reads CASTPGRGAYGYTF. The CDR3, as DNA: TGTGCCAGTACCCCCGGGAGGGGGGCGTATGGCTACACCTTC.

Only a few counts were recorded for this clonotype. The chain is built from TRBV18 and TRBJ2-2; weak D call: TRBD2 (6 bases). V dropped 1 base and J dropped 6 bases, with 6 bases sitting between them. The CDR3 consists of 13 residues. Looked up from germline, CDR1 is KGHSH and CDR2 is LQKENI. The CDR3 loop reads CASSPREAGELFF. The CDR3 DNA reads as TGTGCCAGCTCACCACGGGAGGCCGGGGAGCTGTTTTTT.

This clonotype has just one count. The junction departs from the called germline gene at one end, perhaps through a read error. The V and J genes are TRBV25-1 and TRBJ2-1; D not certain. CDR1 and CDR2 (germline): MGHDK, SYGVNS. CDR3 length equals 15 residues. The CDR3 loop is CASSLRSESYNEQFF. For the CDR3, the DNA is TGCGCCAGCAGCTTGAGATCGGAATCCTACAATGAGCAGTTCTTC.

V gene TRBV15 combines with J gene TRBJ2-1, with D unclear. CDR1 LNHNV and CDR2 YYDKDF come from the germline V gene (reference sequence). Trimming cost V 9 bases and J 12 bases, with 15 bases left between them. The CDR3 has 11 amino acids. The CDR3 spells CATILGLSQFF. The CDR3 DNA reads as TGTGCCACGATCCTAGGTTTATCGCAGTTCTTC.

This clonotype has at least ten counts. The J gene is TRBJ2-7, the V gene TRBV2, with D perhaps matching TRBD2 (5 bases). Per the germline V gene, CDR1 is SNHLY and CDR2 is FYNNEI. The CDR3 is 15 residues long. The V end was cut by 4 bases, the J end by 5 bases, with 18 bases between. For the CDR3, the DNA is TGTGCCAGCAGTGGGAGGCCAGGAGTCGTTGACGAGCAGTACTTC. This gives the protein CASSGRPGVVDEQYF.

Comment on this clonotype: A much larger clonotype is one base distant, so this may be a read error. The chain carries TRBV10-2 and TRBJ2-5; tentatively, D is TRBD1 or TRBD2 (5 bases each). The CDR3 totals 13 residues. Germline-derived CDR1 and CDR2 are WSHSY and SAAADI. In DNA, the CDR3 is TGTGCCAGCTCACCGTGGGACCAAGGGACCCAGTACTTC. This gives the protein CASSPWDQGTQYF.

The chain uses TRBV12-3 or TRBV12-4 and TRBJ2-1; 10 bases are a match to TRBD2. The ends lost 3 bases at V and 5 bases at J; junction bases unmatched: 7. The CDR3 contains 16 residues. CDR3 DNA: TGTGCCAGCAGTTTCTTAGCGGGGGGATTTAACAATGAGCAGTTCTTC. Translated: CASSFLAGGFNNEQFF.

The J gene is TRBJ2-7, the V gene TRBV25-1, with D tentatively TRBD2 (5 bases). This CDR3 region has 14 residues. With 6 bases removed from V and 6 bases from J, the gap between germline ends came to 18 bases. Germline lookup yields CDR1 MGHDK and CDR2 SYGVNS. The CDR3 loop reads CASRDRGGSGEQYF. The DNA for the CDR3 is TGTGCCAGCAGAGACCGGGGTGGTTCGGGCGAGCAGTACTTC.

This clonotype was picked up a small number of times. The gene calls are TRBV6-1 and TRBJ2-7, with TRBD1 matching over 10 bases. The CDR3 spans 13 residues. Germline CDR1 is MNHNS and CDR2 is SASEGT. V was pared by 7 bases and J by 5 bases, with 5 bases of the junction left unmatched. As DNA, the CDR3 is TGTGCCAGCATCCCCGGGACAGGGGACGAGCAGTACTTC. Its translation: CASIPGTGDEQYF.

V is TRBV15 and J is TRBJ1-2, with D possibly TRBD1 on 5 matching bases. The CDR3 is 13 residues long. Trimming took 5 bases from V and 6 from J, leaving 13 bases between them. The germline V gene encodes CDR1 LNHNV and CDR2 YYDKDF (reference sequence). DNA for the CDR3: TGTGCCACCAGCTCGCAGGGTGGCGATGGCTACACCTTC. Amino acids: CATSSQGGDGYTF.

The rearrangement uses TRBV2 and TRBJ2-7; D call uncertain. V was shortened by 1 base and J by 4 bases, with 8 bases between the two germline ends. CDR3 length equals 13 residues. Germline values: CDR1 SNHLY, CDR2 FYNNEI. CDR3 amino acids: CASSEGTMYEQYF. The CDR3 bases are TGTGCCAGCAGTGAAGGGACCATGTACGAGCAGTACTTC. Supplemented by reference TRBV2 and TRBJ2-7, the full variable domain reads EPEVTQTPSHQVTQMGQEVILRCVPISNHLYFYWYRQILGQKVEFLVSFYNNEISEKSEIFDDQFSVERPDGSNFTLKIRSTKLEDSAMYFCASSEGTMYEQYFGPGTRLTVT.

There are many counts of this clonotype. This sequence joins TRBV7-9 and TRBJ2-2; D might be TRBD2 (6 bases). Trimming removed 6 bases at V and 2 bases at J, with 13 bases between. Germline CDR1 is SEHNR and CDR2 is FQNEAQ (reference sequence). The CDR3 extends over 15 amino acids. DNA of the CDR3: TGTGCCAGCAGGTCCGGGACTCCTAACACCGGGGAGCTGTTTTTT. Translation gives CASRSGTPNTGELFF.

CDR3 protein: CASSGRTSGYNEQFF. The CDR3 DNA is TGTGCCAGCAGCGGCCGGACTAGCGGCTACAATGAGCAGTTCTTC. This chain links TRBV9 with TRBJ2-1; 10 positions match TRBD2. This CDR3 contains 15 residues. Unmatched junction bases numbered 3, after V lost 3 bases and J lost 3 bases. In germline, CDR1 is SGDLS, CDR2 YYNGEE.

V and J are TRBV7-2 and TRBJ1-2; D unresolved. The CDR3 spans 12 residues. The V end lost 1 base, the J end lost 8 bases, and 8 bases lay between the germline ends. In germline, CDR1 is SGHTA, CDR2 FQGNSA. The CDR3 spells CASSLDVGGYTF. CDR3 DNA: TGTGCCAGCAGCTTAGATGTTGGAGGCTACACCTTC.

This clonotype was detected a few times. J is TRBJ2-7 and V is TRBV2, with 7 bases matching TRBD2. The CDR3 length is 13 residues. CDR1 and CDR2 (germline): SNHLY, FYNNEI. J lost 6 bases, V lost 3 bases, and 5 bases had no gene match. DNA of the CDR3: TGTGCCAGCAGTGAGGAGTGGGAGGGCGAGCAGTACTTC. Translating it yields CASSEEWEGEQYF.

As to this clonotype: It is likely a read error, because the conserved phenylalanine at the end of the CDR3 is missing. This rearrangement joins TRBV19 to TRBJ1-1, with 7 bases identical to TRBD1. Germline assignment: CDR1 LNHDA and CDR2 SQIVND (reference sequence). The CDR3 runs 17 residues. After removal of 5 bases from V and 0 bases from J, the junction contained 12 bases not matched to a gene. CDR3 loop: CASSASSGQSMNTEAFS. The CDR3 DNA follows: TGTGCCAGTAGTGCCTCCTCGGGACAGTCGATGAACACTGAAGCTTTCTCT.

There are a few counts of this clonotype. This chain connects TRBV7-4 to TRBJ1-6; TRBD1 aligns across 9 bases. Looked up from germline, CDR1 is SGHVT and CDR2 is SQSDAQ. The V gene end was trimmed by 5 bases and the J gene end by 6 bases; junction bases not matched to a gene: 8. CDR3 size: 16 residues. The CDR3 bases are TGTGCCAGCAGCGCACCACCGGGACAGGGTAATTCACCCCTCCACTTT. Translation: CASSAPPGQGNSPLHF.

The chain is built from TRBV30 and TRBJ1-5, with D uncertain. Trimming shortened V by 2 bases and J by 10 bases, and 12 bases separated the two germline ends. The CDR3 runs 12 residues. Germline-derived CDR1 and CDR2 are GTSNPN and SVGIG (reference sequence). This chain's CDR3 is CAWSKPEGPQHF. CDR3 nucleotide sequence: TGTGCCTGGAGTAAACCTGAGGGTCCCCAGCATTTT. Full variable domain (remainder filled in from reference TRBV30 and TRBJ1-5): SQTIHQWPATLVQPVGSPLSLECTVEGTSNPNLYWYRQAAGRGLQLLFYSVGIGQISSEVPQNLSASRPQDRQFILSSKKLLLSDSGFYLCAWSKPEGPQHFGDGTRLSIL.

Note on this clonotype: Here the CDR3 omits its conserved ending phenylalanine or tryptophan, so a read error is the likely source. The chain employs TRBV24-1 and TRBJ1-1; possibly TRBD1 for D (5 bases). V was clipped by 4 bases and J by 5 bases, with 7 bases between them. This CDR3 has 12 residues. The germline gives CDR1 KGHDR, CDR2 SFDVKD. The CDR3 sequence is CATSDQGTEAFL. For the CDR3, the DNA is TGTGCCACCAGTGACCAGGGAACTGAAGCTTTCCTT.

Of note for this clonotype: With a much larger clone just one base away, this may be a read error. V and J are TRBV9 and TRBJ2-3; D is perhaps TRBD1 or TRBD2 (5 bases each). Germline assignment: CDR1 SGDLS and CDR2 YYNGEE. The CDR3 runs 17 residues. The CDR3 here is CASSSTQGRGGTDAQYF. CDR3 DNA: TGTGCCAGCAGCAGTACCCAGGGTCGGGGTGGCACAGATGCGCAGTATTTT.

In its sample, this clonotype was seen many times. The chain's CDR3 is CASSETGRNSPLHF. The CDR3 nucleotides are TGTGCCAGCAGCGAGACAGGGAGGAATTCACCCCTCCACTTT. This rearrangement joins TRBV9 to TRBJ1-6; TRBD1 aligns across 7 bases. This CDR3 spans 14 amino acids. V lost 3 bases to trimming and J lost 7 bases; unmatched junction nucleotides: 4. Germline V gene data show CDR1 as SGDLS and CDR2 as YYNGEE.